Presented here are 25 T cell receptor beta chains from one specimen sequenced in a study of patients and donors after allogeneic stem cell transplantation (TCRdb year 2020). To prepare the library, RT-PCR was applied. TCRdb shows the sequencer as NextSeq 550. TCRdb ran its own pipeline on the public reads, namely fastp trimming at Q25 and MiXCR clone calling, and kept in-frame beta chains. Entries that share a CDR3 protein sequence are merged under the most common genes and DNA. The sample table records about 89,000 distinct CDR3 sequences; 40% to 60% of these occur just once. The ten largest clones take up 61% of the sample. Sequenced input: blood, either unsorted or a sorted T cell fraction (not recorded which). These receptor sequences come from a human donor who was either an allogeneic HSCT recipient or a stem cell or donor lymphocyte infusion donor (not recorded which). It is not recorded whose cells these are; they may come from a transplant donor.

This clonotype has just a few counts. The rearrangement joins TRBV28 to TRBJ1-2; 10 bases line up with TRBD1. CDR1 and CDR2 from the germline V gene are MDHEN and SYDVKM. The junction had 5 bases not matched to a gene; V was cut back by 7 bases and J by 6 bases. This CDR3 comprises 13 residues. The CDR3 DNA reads TGTGCCAGCACCGACAGGGGGCGCGATGGCTACACCTTC. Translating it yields CASTDRGRDGYTF.

This chain's CDR3 is CASSYLAGPYNEQFF. The CDR3 DNA is TGTGCCAGCAGTTACCTAGCGGGGCCCTACAATGAGCAGTTCTTC. The rearrangement links TRBV6-5 to TRBJ2-1, with TRBD2 identical over 9 bases. Per the germline V gene, CDR1 is MNHEY and CDR2 is SVGAGI. The CDR3 contains 15 residues. The trim removed 2 bases at V and 2 bases at J, leaving 1 base unmatched.

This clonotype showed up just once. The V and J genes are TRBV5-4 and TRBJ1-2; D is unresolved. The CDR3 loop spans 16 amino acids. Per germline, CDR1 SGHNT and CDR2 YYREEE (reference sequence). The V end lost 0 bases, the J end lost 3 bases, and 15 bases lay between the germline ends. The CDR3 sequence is CASSLASGEVDYGYTF. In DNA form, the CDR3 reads TGTGCCAGCAGCTTGGCCTCCGGGGAGGTCGACTATGGCTACACCTTC.

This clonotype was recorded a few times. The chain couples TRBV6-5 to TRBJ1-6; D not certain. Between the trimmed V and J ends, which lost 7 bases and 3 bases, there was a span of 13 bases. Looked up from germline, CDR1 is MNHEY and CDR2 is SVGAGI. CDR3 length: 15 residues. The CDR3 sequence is CASNVGFRYNSPLHF. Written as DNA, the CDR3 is TGTGCCAGCAACGTAGGGTTCCGCTATAATTCACCCCTCCACTTT.

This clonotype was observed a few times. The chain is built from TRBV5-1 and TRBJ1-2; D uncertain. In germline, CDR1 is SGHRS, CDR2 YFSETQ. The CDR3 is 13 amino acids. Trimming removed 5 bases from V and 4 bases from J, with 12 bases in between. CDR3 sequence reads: CASRLNSGYGYTF. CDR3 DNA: TGCGCCAGCAGATTGAACTCGGGCTATGGCTACACCTTC. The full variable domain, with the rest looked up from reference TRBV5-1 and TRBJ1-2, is KAGVTQTPRYLIKTRGQQVTLSCSPISGHRSVSWYQQTPGQGLQFLFEYFSETQRNKGNFPGRFSGRQFSNSRSEMNVSTLELGDSALYLCASRLNSGYGYTFGSGTRLTVV.

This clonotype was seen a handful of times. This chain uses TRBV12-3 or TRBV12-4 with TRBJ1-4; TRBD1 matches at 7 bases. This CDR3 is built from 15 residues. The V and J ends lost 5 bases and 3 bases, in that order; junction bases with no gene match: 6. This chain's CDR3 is CASSMTGLPNEKLFF. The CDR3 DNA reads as TGTGCCAGCAGTATGACAGGGCTCCCTAATGAAAAACTGTTTTTT.

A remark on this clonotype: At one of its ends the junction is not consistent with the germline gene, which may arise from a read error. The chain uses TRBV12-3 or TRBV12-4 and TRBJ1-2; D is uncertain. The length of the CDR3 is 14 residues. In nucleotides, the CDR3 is TGTGCCGGCAGTTTTTCGGCCAGGAAGCGCGGCTACACCTTC. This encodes CAGSFSARKRGYTF.

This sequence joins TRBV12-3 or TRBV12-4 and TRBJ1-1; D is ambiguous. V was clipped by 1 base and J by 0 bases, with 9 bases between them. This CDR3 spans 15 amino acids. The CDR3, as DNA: TGTGCCAGCAGTTTAGTACAGCTTTTGAACACTGAAGCTTTCTTT. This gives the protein CASSLVQLLNTEAFF.

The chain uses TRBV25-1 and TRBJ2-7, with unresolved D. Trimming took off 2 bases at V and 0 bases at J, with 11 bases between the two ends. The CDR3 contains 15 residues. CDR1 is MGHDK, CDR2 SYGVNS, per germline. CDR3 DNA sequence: TGTGCCAGCAGTGAAAATATCGGCAGCTCCTACGAGCAGTACTTC. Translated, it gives CASSENIGSSYEQYF.

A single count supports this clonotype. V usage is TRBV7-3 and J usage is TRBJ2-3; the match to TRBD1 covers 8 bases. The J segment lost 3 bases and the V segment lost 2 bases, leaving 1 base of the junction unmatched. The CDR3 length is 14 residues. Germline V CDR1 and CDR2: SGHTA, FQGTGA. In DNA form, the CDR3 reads TGTGCCAGCAGCTTATGGACAGGGACAGATACGCAGTATTTT. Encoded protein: CASSLWTGTDTQYF.

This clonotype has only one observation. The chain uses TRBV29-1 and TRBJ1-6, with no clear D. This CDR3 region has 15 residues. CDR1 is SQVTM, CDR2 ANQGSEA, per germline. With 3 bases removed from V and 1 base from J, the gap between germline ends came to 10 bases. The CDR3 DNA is TGCAGCGTTGAGGCCGGGTGTTCCTATAATTCACCCCTCCACTTT. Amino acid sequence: CSVEAGCSYNSPLHF.

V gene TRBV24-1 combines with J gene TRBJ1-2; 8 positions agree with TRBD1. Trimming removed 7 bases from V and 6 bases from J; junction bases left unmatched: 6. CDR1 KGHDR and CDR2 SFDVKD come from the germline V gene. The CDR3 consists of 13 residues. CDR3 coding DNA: TGTGCCACCAGCCTGACAGGGGTCGATGGCTACACCTTC. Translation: CATSLTGVDGYTF.

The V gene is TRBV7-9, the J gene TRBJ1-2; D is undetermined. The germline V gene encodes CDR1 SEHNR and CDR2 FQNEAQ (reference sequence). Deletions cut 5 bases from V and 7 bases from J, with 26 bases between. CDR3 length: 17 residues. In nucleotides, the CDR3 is TGTGCCAGCAGCCCCCGTTCTGTGGCCAACACAGCCCGTGGCTACACCTTC. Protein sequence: CASSPRSVANTARGYTF.

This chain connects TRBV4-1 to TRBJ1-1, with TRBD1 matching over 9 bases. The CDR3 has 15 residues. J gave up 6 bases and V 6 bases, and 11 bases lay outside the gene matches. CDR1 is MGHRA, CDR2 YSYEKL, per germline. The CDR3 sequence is CASRLLGQGRAEAFF. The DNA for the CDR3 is TGCGCCAGCAGACTTCTGGGACAGGGCCGGGCTGAAGCTTTCTTT.

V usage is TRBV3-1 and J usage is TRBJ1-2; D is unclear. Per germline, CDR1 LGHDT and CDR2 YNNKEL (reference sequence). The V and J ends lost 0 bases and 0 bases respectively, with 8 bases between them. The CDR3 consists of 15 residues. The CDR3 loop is CASSQDTEPNYGYTF. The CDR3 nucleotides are TGTGCCAGCAGCCAAGACACAGAACCTAACTATGGCTACACCTTC.

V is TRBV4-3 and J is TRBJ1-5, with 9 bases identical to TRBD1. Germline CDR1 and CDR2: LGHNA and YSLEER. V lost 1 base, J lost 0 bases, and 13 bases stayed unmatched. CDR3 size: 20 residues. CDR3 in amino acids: CASSQAVPGQGHFSNQPQHF. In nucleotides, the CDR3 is TGCGCCAGCAGCCAAGCGGTCCCGGGACAGGGTCACTTTAGCAATCAGCCCCAGCATTTT.

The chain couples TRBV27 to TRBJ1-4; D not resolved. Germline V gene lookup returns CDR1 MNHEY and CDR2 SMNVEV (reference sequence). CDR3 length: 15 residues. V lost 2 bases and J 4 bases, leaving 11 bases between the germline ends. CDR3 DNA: TGTGCCAGCAGTTTAAGCTGGCAGGTTAATGAAAAACTGTTTTTT. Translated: CASSLSWQVNEKLFF.

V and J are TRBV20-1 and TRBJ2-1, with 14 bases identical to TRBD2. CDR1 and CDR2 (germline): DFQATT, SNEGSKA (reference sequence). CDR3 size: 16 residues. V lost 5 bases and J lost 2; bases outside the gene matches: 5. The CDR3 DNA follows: TGCAGTGCTGGGACTAGCGGGAGCCATGCCTACAATGAGCAGTTCTTC. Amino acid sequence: CSAGTSGSHAYNEQFF.

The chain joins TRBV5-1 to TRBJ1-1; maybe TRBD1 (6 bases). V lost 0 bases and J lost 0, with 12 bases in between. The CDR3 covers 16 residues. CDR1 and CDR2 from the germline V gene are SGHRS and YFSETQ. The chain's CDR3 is CASSLASGTLNTEAFF. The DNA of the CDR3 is TGCGCCAGCAGCTTGGCATCAGGGACACTGAACACTGAAGCTTTCTTT. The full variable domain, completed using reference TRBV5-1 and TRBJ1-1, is KAGVTQTPRYLIKTRGQQVTLSCSPISGHRSVSWYQQTPGQGLQFLFEYFSETQRNKGNFPGRFSGRQFSNSRSEMNVSTLELGDSALYLCASSLASGTLNTEAFFGQGTRLTVV.

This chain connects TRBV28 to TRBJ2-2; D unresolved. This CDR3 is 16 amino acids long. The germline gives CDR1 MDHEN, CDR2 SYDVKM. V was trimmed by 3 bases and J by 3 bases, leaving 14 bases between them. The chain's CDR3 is CASSLEVSRYTGELFF. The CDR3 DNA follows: TGTGCCAGCAGTTTGGAAGTTTCCAGGTACACCGGGGAGCTGTTTTTT. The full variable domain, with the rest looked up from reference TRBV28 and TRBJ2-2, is DVKVTQSSRYLVKRTGEKVFLECVQDMDHENMFWYRQDPGLGLRLIYFSYDVKMKEKGDIPEGYSVSREKKERFSLILESASTNQTSMYLCASSLEVSRYTGELFFGEGSRLTVL.

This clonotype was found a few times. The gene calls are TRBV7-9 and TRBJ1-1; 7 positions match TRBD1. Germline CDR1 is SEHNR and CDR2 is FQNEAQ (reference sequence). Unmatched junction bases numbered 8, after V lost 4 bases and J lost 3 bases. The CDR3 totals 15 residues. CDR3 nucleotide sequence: TGTGCCAGCAGCTCGGGGAGCAGGGGGGACACTGAAGCTTTCTTT. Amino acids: CASSSGSRGDTEAFF.

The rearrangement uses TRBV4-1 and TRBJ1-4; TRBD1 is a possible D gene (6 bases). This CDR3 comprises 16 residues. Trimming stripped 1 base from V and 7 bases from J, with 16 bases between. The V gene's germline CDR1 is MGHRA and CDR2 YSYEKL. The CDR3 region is CASSQAVGGWGEKLFF. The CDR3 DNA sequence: TGCGCCAGCAGCCAAGCGGTTGGGGGCTGGGGTGAAAAACTGTTTTTT.

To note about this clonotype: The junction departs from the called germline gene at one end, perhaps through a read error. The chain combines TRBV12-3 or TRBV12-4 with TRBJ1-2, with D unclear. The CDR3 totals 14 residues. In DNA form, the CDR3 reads TGTGCCAGCAGTTTAGGAAGTTTGGACTACGGCTACACCTTC. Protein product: CASSLGSLDYGYTF.

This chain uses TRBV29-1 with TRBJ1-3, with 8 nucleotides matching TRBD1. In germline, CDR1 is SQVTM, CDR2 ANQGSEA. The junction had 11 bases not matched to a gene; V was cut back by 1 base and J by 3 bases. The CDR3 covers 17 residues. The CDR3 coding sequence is TGCAGCGTTGAAGGGAGGGACAGGCCGTCTGGTGGAAACACCATATATTTT. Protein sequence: CSVEGRDRPSGGNTIYF.

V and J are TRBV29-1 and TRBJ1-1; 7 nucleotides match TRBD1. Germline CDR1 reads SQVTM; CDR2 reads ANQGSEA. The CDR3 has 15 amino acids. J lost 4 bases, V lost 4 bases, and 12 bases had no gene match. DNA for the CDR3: TGCAGCGTTGGGGGACTACAGGGGATGAGCACTGAAGCTTTCTTT. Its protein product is CSVGGLQGMSTEAFF.